This T cell receptor (beta chain) is from a study of technical replicates of blood from several donors. Profiling relied on immunoSEQ multiplex PCR, and the TCRdb table lists in-frame clones only, not all of them. The sample lists around 84,000 clones, 98% occurring once. Germline CDR1 and CDR2: MNHNY and SVGAGI (reference sequence). Trimming stripped 0 bases from V and 2 bases from J, with 8 bases between. The CDR3 sequence is 14 residues long. This chain uses TRBV6-6 with TRBJ2-7, with unresolved D. This receptor was identified in a human donor in good health. The specimen was T cells isolated from PBMCs. The CDR3 sequence: CASSYSRQTYEQYF. DNA of the CDR3: TGTGCCAGCAGTTACTCGCGGCAGACCTACGAGCAGTACTTC.